These T cell receptor beta chains were read from a single sample in a study of cytomegalovirus exposure and HLA in healthy donors. Some clones are missing from TCRdb's copy, which holds only in-frame ones; the method was immunoSEQ multiplex PCR. The sample includes fewer than 150,000 clones, approximately 71% of them seen just once. Sequencing used PBMCs. The receptors were sampled from a woman between 45 and 60 years old in good health and CMV-seronegative. CDR3s include the opening cysteine and the closing phenylalanine or tryptophan. D genes are given only for firm matches. The size of a clone is reported for some rows only, either as once, few or many, or as a class for expanded clones.

j_gene,d_gene,abundance,v_gene,CDR3aa,CDR3nt
TRBJ1-6,TRBD1,-,TRBV6-1,CASSTTGDRSPLHF,TGTGCCAGCAGCACTACAGGGGATCGTTCACCCCTCCACTTT
TRBJ1-2,TRBD1,-,TRBV19,CASSILSGQGAKGYTF,TGTGCCAGTAGTATCTTATCGGGACAGGGGGCGAAGGGCTACACCTTC
TRBJ1-1,TRBD1,-,TRBV18,CASSPRLETGWNTEAFF,TGTGCCAGCTCACCACGGCTAGAGACAGGGTGGAACACTGAAGCTTTCTTT
TRBJ1-2,TRBD1,-,TRBV5-1,CASSRQTGTGYGYTF,TGCGCCAGCAGCCGACAAACCGGGACAGGGTATGGCTACACCTTC
TRBJ2-7,-,-,TRBV14,CASSQDWHEQYF,TGTGCCAGCAGCCAAGATTGGCACGAGCAGTACTTC
TRBJ1-3,-,-,TRBV10-3,CAISVGGRSGNTIYF,TGTGCCATCAGTGTTGGAGGCCGCTCTGGAAACACCATATATTTT
TRBJ2-2,TRBD2,-,TRBV27,CASSLGGSVAGELFF,TGTGCCAGCAGTTTGGGGGGGAGCGTGGCCGGGGAGCTGTTTTTT
TRBJ2-7,-,-,TRBV4-1,CASSQGSLVEQYF,TGCGCCAGCAGCCAAGGTTCCCTTGTCGAGCAGTACTTC
TRBJ2-5,-,-,TRBV5-4,CASSRTGEETQYF,TGTGCCAGCAGTCGAACGGGGGAAGAGACCCAGTACTTC
TRBJ2-1,TRBD1,-,TRBV4-1,CASSPDTGGWGYNEQFF,TGCGCCAGCAGCCCTGACACAGGGGGCTGGGGGTACAATGAGCAGTTCTTC
TRBJ1-1,TRBD1,-,TRBV4-1,CASSPDRPNTEAFF,TGCGCCAGCAGCCCGGACAGGCCGAACACTGAAGCTTTCTTT
TRBJ1-4,-,-,TRBV5-4,CASSLGQGPSNEKLFF,TGTGCCAGCAGCTTGGGGCAGGGTCCCTCTAATGAAAAACTGTTTTTT
TRBJ2-3,TRBD2,-,TRBV4-1,CASSPNGGGDTQYF,TGCGCCAGCAGCCCAAACGGGGGGGGAGATACGCAGTATTTT
TRBJ2-3,-,-,TRBV5-4,CASSLDRPSTDTQYF,TGTGCCAGCAGCTTGGACAGGCCCAGCACAGATACGCAGTATTTT
TRBJ1-1,-,-,TRBV5-1,CASSLVVSLSARTEAFF,TGCGCCAGCAGCTTGGTCGTCAGTCTTTCCGCCAGGACTGAAGCTTTCTTT
TRBJ2-7,-,once,TRBV29-1,CSVIQEKIYGQYF,TGCAGCGTTATACAGGAGAAGATTTACGGGCAGTACTTC
TRBJ1-5,-,once,TRBV7-8,CASSLSGASNQPQHF,TGTGCCAGCAGCCTAAGTGGGGCTAGCAATCAGCCCCAGCATTTT
TRBJ2-1,TRBD2,-,TRBV5-1,CASSTTSGGLNEQFF,TGCGCCAGCAGCACCACTAGCGGGGGGTTGAATGAGCAGTTCTTC
TRBJ2-2,-,-,TRBV19,CASSIDRGNTGELFF,TGTGCCAGTAGTATAGATAGGGGAAACACCGGGGAGCTGTTTTTT
TRBJ2-1,-,once,TRBV7-3,CASSSYLVTRRGNEQFF,TGTGCCAGCAGCTCATACCTAGTGACCAGGAGGGGTAATGAGCAGTTCTTC
TRBJ2-6,-,-,TRBV19,CASAPVSGANVLTF,TGTGCCAGCGCCCCGGTGTCTGGGGCCAACGTCCTGACTTTC
TRBJ1-4,-,-,TRBV27,CASSRGLRNEKLFF,TGTGCCAGCAGTCGGGGGTTAAGGAATGAAAAACTGTTTTTT
TRBJ2-6,-,-,TRBV7-9,CASRPGAWGANVLTF,TGTGCCAGCAGGCCAGGGGCATGGGGGGCCAACGTCCTGACTTTC
TRBJ1-5,-,-,TRBV7-8,CASSPEGYVNQPQHF,TGTGCCAGCAGCCCGGAGGGGTACGTTAATCAGCCCCAGCATTTT
TRBJ2-1,-,-,TRBV19,CASTDRGGYNEQFF,TGTGCCAGTACTGACAGGGGAGGGTACAATGAGCAGTTCTTC
TRBJ1-5,-,-,TRBV19,CASSVVSTGDNQPQHF,TGTGCCAGTAGTGTTGTTTCGACCGGGGACAATCAGCCCCAGCATTTT
TRBJ2-7,TRBD2,-,TRBV10-3,CAISESPGGTYEQYF,TGTGCCATCAGTGAATCCCCGGGAGGGACCTACGAGCAGTACTTC
TRBJ1-1,TRBD1,-,TRBV29-1,CSAPRQGTEAFF,TGCAGCGCACCAAGACAGGGCACTGAAGCTTTCTTT
TRBJ1-1,-,-,TRBV10-3,CAISESGGENTEAFF,TGTGCCATCAGTGAGTCGGGCGGGGAGAACACTGAAGCTTTCTTT
TRBJ2-7,TRBD2,once,TRBV13,CASSQTRLAGDGEQYF,TGTGCCAGCAGCCAAACTCGACTAGCGGGGGATGGGGAGCAGTACTTC
TRBJ1-4,TRBD1,-,TRBV2,CASSLTGLTEKLFF,TGTGCCAGCAGTTTGACAGGGCTGACTGAAAAACTGTTTTTT
TRBJ2-1,TRBD2,-,TRBV6-1,CASMASGGYNEQFF,TGTGCCAGCATGGCGAGCGGGGGCTACAATGAGCAGTTCTTC